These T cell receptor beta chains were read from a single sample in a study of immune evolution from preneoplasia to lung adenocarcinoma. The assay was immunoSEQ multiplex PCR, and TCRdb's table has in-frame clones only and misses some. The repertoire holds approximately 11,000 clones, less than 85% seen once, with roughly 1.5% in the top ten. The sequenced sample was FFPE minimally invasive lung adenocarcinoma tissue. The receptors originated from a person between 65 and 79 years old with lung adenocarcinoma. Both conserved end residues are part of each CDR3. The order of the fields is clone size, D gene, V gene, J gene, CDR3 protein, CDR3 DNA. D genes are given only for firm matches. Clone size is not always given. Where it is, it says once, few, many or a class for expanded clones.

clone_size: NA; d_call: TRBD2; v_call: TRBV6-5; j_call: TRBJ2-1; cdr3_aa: CASSYRTSGGLQFF; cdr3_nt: TGTGCCAGCAGTTACAGGACTAGCGGGGGGCTTCAGTTCTTC
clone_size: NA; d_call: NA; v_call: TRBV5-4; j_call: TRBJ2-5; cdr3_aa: CASSLGTQETQYF; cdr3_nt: TGTGCCAGCAGCTTGGGAACACAAGAGACCCAGTACTTC
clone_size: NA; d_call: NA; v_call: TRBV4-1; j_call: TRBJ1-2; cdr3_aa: CASSQLGLHDRTF; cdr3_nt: TGCGCCAGCAGCCAATTAGGACTCCACGACCGCACCTTC
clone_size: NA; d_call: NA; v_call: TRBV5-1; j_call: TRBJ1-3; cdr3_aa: CASSLAAQGMGNTIYF; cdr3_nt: TGCGCCAGCAGCTTGGCGGCCCAGGGAATGGGAAACACCATATATTTT
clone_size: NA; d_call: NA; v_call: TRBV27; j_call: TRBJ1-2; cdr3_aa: CASSLLGSTHYGYTF; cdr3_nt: TGTGCCAGCAGTTTACTGGGCAGTACACACTATGGCTACACCTTC
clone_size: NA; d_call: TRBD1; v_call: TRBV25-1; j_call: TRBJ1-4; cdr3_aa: CASSEGQGRGEKLFF; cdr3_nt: TGTGCCAGCAGTGAGGGACAGGGGAGAGGTGAAAAACTGTTTTTT
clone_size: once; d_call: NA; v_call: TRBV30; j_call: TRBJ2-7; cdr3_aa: CAWTVGGYFDEQYF; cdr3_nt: TGTGCCTGGACCGTTGGGGGGTATTTCGACGAGCAGTACTTC
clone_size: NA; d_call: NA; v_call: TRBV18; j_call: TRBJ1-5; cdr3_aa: CASSQGQSVQPQHF; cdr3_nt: TGTGCCAGCTCCCAAGGACAGTCGGTTCAGCCCCAGCATTTT
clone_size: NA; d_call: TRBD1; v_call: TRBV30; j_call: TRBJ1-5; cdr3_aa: CAWSRAGTGGNQPQHF; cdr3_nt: TGTGCCTGGAGCCGCGCCGGGACAGGGGGCAATCAGCCCCAGCATTTT
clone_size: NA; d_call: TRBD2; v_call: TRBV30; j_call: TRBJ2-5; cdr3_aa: CAWNRGLAGGAAGTQYF; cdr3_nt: TGTGCCTGGAACCGAGGATTAGCGGGGGGCGCTGCGGGGACCCAGTACTTC
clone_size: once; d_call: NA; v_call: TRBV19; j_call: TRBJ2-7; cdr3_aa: CASSTGSSYEQYF; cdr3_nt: TGTGCCAGTAGTACCGGGAGCTCCTACGAGCAGTACTTC
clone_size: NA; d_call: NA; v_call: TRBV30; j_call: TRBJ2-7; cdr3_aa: CAWRVAPQGEQYF; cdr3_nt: TGTGCCTGGCGTGTGGCCCCCCAGGGAGAGCAGTACTTC
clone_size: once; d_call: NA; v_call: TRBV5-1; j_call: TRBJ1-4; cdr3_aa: CASTLGIGTNEKLFF; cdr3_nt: TGCGCCAGCACCTTGGGGATCGGAACTAATGAAAAACTGTTTTTT
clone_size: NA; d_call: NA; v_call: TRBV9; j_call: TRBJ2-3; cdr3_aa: CASSVVIADTQYF; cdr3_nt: TGTGCCAGCAGCGTAGTGATAGCAGATACGCAGTATTTT
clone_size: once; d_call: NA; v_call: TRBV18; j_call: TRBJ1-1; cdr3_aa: CASSPPSRQNTEAFF; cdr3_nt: TGTGCCAGCTCACCACCGAGCAGGCAGAACACTGAAGCTTTCTTT
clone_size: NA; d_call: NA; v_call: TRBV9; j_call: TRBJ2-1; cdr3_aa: CASSVMPNSYNEQFF; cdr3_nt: TGTGCCAGCAGCGTAATGCCCAACTCCTACAATGAGCAGTTCTTC
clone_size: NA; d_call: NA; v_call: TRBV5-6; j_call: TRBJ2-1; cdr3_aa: CASSLLLRGRWDEQFF; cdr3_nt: TGTGCCAGCAGTTTACTACTGCGAGGCCGCTGGGATGAGCAGTTCTTC
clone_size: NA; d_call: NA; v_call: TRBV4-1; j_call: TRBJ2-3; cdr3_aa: CASSPMEGRTDTQYF; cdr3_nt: TGCGCCAGCAGCCCCATGGAGGGCCGCACAGATACGCAGTATTTT
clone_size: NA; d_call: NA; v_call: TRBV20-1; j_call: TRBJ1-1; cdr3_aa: CSAGGAEAFF; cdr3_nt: TGCAGTGCTGGGGGAGCTGAAGCTTTCTTT
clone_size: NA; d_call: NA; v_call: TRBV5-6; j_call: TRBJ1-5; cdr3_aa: CASSLAYGSKNQPQHF; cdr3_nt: TGTGCCAGCAGCTTGGCCTACGGATCTAAAAATCAGCCCCAGCATTTT
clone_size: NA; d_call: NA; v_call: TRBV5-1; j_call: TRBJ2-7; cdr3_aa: CASSLGTGNSYEQYF; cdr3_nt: TGCGCCAGCAGCTTGGGTACAGGGAACTCCTACGAGCAGTACTTC
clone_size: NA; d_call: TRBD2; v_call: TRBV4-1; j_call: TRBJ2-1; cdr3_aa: CASSQDTSGAYNEQFF; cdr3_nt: TGCGCCAGCAGCCAAGATACTAGCGGGGCATACAATGAGCAGTTCTTC
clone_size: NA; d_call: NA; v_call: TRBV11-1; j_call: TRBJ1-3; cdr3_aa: CASSQQGAGNTIYF; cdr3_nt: TGTGCCAGCAGCCAGCAGGGAGCTGGAAACACCATATATTTT
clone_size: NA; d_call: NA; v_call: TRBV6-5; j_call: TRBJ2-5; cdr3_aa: CASSSPRTEETQYF; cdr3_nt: TGTGCCAGCTCCTCCCCCAGGACGGAAGAGACCCAGTACTTC
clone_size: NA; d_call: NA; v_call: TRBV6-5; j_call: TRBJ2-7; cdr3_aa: CASSYWGLGNEQYF; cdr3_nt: TGTGCCAGCAGTTATTGGGGGTTGGGAAACGAGCAGTACTTC
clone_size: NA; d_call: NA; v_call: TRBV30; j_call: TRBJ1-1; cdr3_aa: CAVTGGSTEAFF; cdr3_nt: TGTGCCGTCACGGGGGGGAGCACTGAAGCTTTCTTT
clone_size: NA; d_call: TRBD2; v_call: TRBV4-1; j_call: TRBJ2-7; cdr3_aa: CASSQDGGSGRVSYEQYF; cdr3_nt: TGCGCCAGCAGCCAAGATGGGGGCAGCGGGAGAGTATCGTACGAGCAGTACTTC
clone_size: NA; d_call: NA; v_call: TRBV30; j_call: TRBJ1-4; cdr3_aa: CAWSAYGRASLF; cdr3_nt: TGTGCCTGGAGTGCCTACGGCCGGGCCTCTCTTTTT
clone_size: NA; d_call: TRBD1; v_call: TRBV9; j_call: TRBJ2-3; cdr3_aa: CASSEGTGLSTDTQYF; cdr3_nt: TGTGCCAGCAGCGAGGGGACAGGCCTAAGCACAGATACGCAGTATTTT
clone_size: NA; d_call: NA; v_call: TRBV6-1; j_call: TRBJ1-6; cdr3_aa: CASSETRQAALHF; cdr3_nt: TGTGCCAGCAGTGAAACGCGCCAGGCGGCCCTCCACTTT
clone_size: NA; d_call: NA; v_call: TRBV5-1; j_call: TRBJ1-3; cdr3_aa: CASSLSRTGNTIYF; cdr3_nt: TGCGCCAGCAGCTTGAGTCGGACTGGAAACACCATATATTTT
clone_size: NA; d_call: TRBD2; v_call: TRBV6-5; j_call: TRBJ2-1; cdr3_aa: CASSLSSGGYNEQFF; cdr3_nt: TGTGCCAGCAGTTTGTCTAGCGGGGGTTACAATGAGCAGTTCTTC
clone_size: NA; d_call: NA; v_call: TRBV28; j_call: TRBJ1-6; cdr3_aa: CASSFRSPLHF; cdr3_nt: TGTGCCAGCAGTTTCAGATCACCCCTCCACTTT
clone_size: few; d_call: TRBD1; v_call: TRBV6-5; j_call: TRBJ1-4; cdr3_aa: CASSYWTGADRKLFF; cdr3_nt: TGTGCCAGCAGCTACTGGACAGGGGCTGATAGAAAACTGTTTTTT
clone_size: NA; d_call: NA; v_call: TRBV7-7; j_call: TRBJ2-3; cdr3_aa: CASSLEDTTLQYF; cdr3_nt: TGTGCTAGCAGCTTAGAAGACACGACCCTTCAGTATTTT
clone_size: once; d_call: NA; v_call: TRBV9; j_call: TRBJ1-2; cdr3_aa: CASIGTAEGGGRNYGYTF; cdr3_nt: TGTGCCAGCATTGGGACCGCCGAGGGGGGTGGCAGAAACTATGGCTACACCTTC
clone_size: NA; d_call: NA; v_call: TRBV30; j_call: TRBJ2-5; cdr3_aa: CAWSRGQETQYF; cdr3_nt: TGTGCCTGGAGCCGGGGCCAAGAGACCCAGTACTTC
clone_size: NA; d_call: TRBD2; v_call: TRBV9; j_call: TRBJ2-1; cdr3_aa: CASSDGLADNEQFF; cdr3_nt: TGTGCCAGCAGCGATGGACTAGCGGACAATGAGCAGTTCTTC
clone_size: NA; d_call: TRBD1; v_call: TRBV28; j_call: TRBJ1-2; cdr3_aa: CASTGQGANVGYTF; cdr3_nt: TGTGCCAGCACGGGACAGGGGGCTAATGTAGGCTACACCTTC
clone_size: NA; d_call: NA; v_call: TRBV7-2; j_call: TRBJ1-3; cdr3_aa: CASSLALIGATSGNTIYF; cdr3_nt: TGTGCCAGCAGCTTAGCGCTTATCGGGGCCACTTCTGGAAACACCATATATTTT
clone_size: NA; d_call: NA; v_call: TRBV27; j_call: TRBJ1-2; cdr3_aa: CASSFTLGTDYGYTF; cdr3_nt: TGTGCCAGCAGTTTTACCCTCGGGACGGACTATGGCTACACCTTC
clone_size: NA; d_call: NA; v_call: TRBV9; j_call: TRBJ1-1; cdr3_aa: CASSVGGDRSRDTEAFF; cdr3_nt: TGTGCCAGCAGCGTAGGAGGCGATCGATCTCGGGACACTGAAGCTTTCTTT
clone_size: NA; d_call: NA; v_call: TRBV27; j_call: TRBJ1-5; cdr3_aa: CASSLWAYGQPQHF; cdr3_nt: TGTGCCAGCAGTTTATGGGCGTATGGGCAGCCCCAGCATTTT
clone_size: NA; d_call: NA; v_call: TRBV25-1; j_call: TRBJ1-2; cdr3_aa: CASSGGDLYGYTF; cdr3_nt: TGTGCCAGCAGTGGGGGGGATCTCTATGGCTACACCTTC
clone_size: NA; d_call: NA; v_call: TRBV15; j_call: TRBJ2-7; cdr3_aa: CATSRDQSSEQYF; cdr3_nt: TGTGCCACCAGCAGAGATCAGAGCTCCGAGCAGTACTTC
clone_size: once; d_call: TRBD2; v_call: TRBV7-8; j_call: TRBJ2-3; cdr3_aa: CASSQQAGLAGARGTQYF; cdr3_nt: TGTGCCAGCAGCCAACAAGCCGGACTAGCGGGGGCCCGGGGTACGCAGTATTTT
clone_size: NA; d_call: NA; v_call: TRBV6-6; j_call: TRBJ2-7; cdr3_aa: CATKLTGTDTSYEQYF; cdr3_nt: TGTGCCACCAAACTTACCGGGACGGACACCTCCTACGAGCAGTACTTC
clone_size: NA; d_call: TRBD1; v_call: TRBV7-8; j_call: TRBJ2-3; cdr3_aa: CASSLGGTDTDTQYF; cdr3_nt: TGTGCCAGCAGCTTAGGGGGGACAGACACAGATACGCAGTATTTT
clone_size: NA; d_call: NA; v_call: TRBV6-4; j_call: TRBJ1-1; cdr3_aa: CASRARGGDTEAFF; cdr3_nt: TGTGCCAGCAGGGCTAGGGGAGGGGACACTGAAGCTTTCTTT